A selection of T cell receptor beta chains follows, all from one sample in a study of cytomegalovirus exposure and HLA in healthy donors. Measured with immunoSEQ multiplex PCR; TCRdb has only the in-frame clones, and not every one. The sample's table shows 60,000 to 85,000 clones. The specimen was PBMCs. These receptors all stem from a man aged 45 to 65 in good health and CMV-seropositive. The CDR3 runs from the conserved cysteine through the conserved F or W. The order of the fields is V gene, D gene, CDR3 length, J gene, CDR3 DNA, CDR3 protein. A D gene is named only where the DNA matches it firmly.

TRBV5-1	TRBD2	13	TRBJ2-7	TGCGCCAGCAGTACTAGCGGCTCCTACGAGCAGTACTTC	CASSTSGSYEQYF
TRBV27	TRBD1	18	TRBJ1-1	TGTGCCAGCAGACTTGCACCGGGACAGGGGAGAGGGGACACTGAAGCTTTCTTT	CASRLAPGQGRGDTEAFF
TRBV9	TRBD1	16	TRBJ1-3	TGTGCCAGCAGCGCCAGACAGGGAACAGTGGGAAACACCATATATTTT	CASSARQGTVGNTIYF
TRBV19	-	13	TRBJ1-5	TGTGCCAGTAGGTTATATAGCAATCAGCCCCAGCATTTT	CASRLYSNQPQHF
TRBV9	-	16	TRBJ1-5	TGTGCCAGCAGCGGCTCGCTCAGGATAAGCAATCAGCCCCAGCATTTT	CASSGSLRISNQPQHF
TRBV5-8	-	14	TRBJ1-5	TGTGCCAGCAGCTTGCGGGTAAGGAATCAGCCCCAGCATTTT	CASSLRVRNQPQHF
TRBV4-1	-	16	TRBJ2-3	TGCGCCAGCAGCCCAGGCCCAGGGGTGAGCACAGATACGCAGTATTTT	CASSPGPGVSTDTQYF
TRBV5-1	-	16	TRBJ2-3	TGCGCCAGCAGCCTGCGACCGGGAGCCAGCACAGATACGCAGTATTTT	CASSLRPGASTDTQYF
TRBV6-1	TRBD2	18	TRBJ2-3	TGTGCCAGCAGTGCCTATGGGGGACTAGCCCGTAGCACAGATACGCAGTATTTT	CASSAYGGLARSTDTQYF
TRBV4-2	TRBD1	15	TRBJ2-7	TGTGCCAGCAGCCTCCTGACAGGGTCCTCCTACGAGCAGTACTTC	CASSLLTGSSYEQYF
TRBV29-1	-	13	TRBJ1-1	TGCAGCGTTGGGGAACAGGGTAACACTGAAGCTTTCTTT	CSVGEQGNTEAFF
TRBV5-1	TRBD2	16	TRBJ2-3	TGCGCCAGCAGGTCCCTAGCGGGAAGTCAAACAGATACGCAGTATTTT	CASRSLAGSQTDTQYF
TRBV9	-	13	TRBJ1-2	TGTGCCAGCAGCCTGGGACAAAACTATGGCTACACCTTC	CASSLGQNYGYTF
TRBV5-4	TRBD1	14	TRBJ1-2	TGTGCCAGCAGCCCGGGACAGGGAACCTATGGCTACACCTTC	CASSPGQGTYGYTF
TRBV5-6	TRBD1	14	TRBJ1-2	TGTGCCAGCAGCTTCCGGGACAGGGGGAAGGGCTACACCTTC	CASSFRDRGKGYTF
TRBV19	-	12	TRBJ1-1	TGTGCCAGTAGTTTCCTCACGGGAAACTCTTTCTTT	CASSFLTGNSFF
TRBV6-1	-	15	TRBJ1-1	TGCGCCAGCAGTGAACAGCGTAACATGAACACTGAAGCTTTCTTT	CASSEQRNMNTEAFF
TRBV5-1	TRBD1	16	TRBJ2-5	TGCGCCAGCAGCCCCGGGACAGGCCCCGTGGTGGGGACCCAGTACTTC	CASSPGTGPVVGTQYF
TRBV5-1	TRBD1	17	TRBJ1-3	TGCGCCAGCAGCTCGCAGGGGGCGAGTTCTTCTGGAAACACCATATATTTT	CASSSQGASSSGNTIYF
TRBV4-1	-	15	TRBJ2-3	TGCGCCAGCAGCCAAGAACGGTTCGACACAGATACGCAGTATTTT	CASSQERFDTDTQYF
TRBV19	TRBD2	18	TRBJ2-3	TGTGCCCGTAGCAAGTTGGAGGGTCTAGCGGTTAGCACAGATACGCAGTATTTT	CARSKLEGLAVSTDTQYF
TRBV30	-	11	TRBJ1-3	TGTGCCCGAGGTTCTGGAAACACCATATATTTT	CARGSGNTIYF
TRBV7-9	-	14	TRBJ1-6	TGTGCCAGCAGCTTAGCAGGACCCGGGGTGGCCCTCCACTTT	CASSLAGPGVALHF
TRBV5-4	-	15	TRBJ2-2	TGTGCCAGCAGCTTGGTAAGGGGCGGCACCGGGGAGCTGTTTTTT	CASSLVRGGTGELFF
TRBV7-6	-	15	TRBJ2-5	TGTGCCAGCAGCCTGGGAGGGGGGGCCGGTGAGACCCAGTACTTC	CASSLGGGAGETQYF
TRBV4-1	-	15	TRBJ1-2	TGCGCCAGCAGCCAAGCCCCTGAGTCTAACTATGGCTACACCTTC	CASSQAPESNYGYTF
TRBV19	-	15	TRBJ1-5	TGTGCCAGTAGCTCTACGGGGGAGGGCAATCAGCCCCAGCATTTT	CASSSTGEGNQPQHF
TRBV5-6	-	16	TRBJ2-2	TGTGCCAGCAGCCGCGGGACAGTCGCGAACACCGGGGAGCTGTTTTTT	CASSRGTVANTGELFF
TRBV5-1	-	19	TRBJ2-3	TGCGCCAGCAGCTCCCGAGAGGGCACCGTGCTTGGTTTGGGGGATACGCAGTATTTT	CASSSREGTVLGLGDTQYF
TRBV29-1	-	13	TRBJ2-1	TGCAGCGTTGAGGAGAGCTCCTACAATGAGCAGTTCTTC	CSVEESSYNEQFF
TRBV27	TRBD2	12	TRBJ2-4	TGTGCCAGCAGTTCAGACGGGGGGTCGGAGTACTTC	CASSSDGGSEYF
TRBV11-3	-	13	TRBJ1-4	TGTGCCATCCTGCAGGGGTGTAATGAAAAACTGTTTTTT	CAILQGCNEKLFF
TRBV6-5	-	11	TRBJ2-5	TGTGCCAGCATCTCCGGGGGGCAGCAGTACTTC	CASISGGQQYF
TRBV2	TRBD1	15	TRBJ1-5	TGTGCCAGCAGGCTTACAGGGGTTGACAATCAGCCCCAGCATTTT	CASRLTGVDNQPQHF
TRBV2	-	11	TRBJ1-1	TGTGCCAGCAGTCAAGGCCCACGGTCTTTCTTT	CASSQGPRSFF
TRBV5-6	-	11	TRBJ2-1	TGTGCCAGCAGCGTGAGGTCTGAGCAGTTCTTC	CASSVRSEQFF
TRBV7-9	-	16	TRBJ2-1	TGTGCCAGCAGCTCAATCGGCATTAGCTCCGACAATGAGCAGTTCTTC	CASSSIGISSDNEQFF
TRBV9	-	15	TRBJ1-2	TGTGCCAGCAGCGTAGGGTTAGCTTCTAACTATGGCTACACCTTC	CASSVGLASNYGYTF
TRBV5-1	-	14	TRBJ2-1	TGCGCCAGCAGCTTGGAAAGGGCTAGCTATGAGCAGTTCTTC	CASSLERASYEQFF
TRBV7-9	TRBD1	16	TRBJ1-2	TGTGCCAGCAGCCCTCTGGCGGGACAGGGCCCCTATGGCTACACCTTC	CASSPLAGQGPYGYTF
TRBV6-5	TRBD1	14	TRBJ1-2	TGTGCCAGCAGTCCGGGGACAGGGTCTCGTGGCTACACCTTC	CASSPGTGSRGYTF
TRBV6-7	TRBD1	17	TRBJ1-2	TGTGCCAGCAGTTTCATCGCCCGGGACAGGGAGTTTTATGGCTACACCTTC	CASSFIARDREFYGYTF
TRBV10-3	-	14	TRBJ1-3	TGTGCCATCAGTGAATTGGCATCTGGAAACACCATATATTTT	CAISELASGNTIYF
TRBV5-1	TRBD1	13	TRBJ1-1	TGCGCCAGCAGCCCCGACAGGGGATCTGAAGCTTTCTTT	CASSPDRGSEAFF
TRBV2	-	16	TRBJ1-2	TGTGCCAGCAGTGAAGCTAGGCGGCTAAATAACTATGGCTACACCTTC	CASSEARRLNNYGYTF
TRBV19	-	14	TRBJ2-7	TGTGCCAGTAGTACCCACGGGCAGGGGTCAGAGCAGTACTTC	CASSTHGQGSEQYF
TRBV4-1	-	15	TRBJ2-4	TGCGCCAGCAGCCAAGGTCGGGACATGTCACCAGGCCGCGACTTC	CASSQGRDMSPGRDF
TRBV6-4	TRBD1	14	TRBJ1-1	TGTGCCAGCAGTGACTCGGAAACAGGGGCTGAAGCTTTCTTT	CASSDSETGAEAFF
TRBV6-5	-	15	TRBJ1-2	TGTGCCAGCAGTTACTCGAGGCAGTTACTCTATGGCTACACCTTC	CASSYSRQLLYGYTF
TRBV9	TRBD2	15	TRBJ2-1	TGTGCCAGCAGCGTTTATAGCGGGGGGGCCAATGAGCAGTTCTTC	CASSVYSGGANEQFF
TRBV28	-	12	TRBJ1-1	TGTGCCAGCTCCCCTTCGAACACTGAAGCTTTCTTT	CASSPSNTEAFF
TRBV9	TRBD1	19	TRBJ1-2	TGTGCCAGCAGCGACCCCGGGACAGGGGGCATGGTAGCTAACTATGGCTACACCTTC	CASSDPGTGGMVANYGYTF
TRBV5-4	TRBD1	14	TRBJ1-4	TGTGCCAGCAGCGGGGACAGGGGAGGTGAAAAACTGTTTTTT	CASSGDRGGEKLFF
TRBV28	-	15	TRBJ2-2	TGTGCCAGCAGTCGTACCGGGGCGAACACCGGGGAGCTGTTTTTT	CASSRTGANTGELFF
TRBV6-5	-	12	TRBJ2-7	TGTGCCAGCCGTCCCTCCCAGGGCGAGCAGTACTTC	CASRPSQGEQYF
TRBV7-3	TRBD1	17	TRBJ1-1	TGTGCCAGCAGCAGAGGGACAGGGGGGGGGTTTTACACTGAAGCTTTCTTT	CASSRGTGGGFYTEAFF
TRBV18	TRBD2	15	TRBJ2-5	TGTGCCAGCTCACCATTGACTAGCGGGGGAGAGACCCAGTACTTC	CASSPLTSGGETQYF
TRBV5-1	TRBD1	14	TRBJ2-1	TGCGCCAGCAGCTTGGGGGACAGTTACAATGAGCAGTTCTTC	CASSLGDSYNEQFF
TRBV4-1	TRBD1	16	TRBJ2-2	TGCGCCAGCAGCCATGGGACAGGGGGTAACACCGGGGAGCTGTTTTTT	CASSHGTGGNTGELFF
TRBV5-1	-	15	TRBJ1-5	TGCGCCAGCAGCTTCTCCGGAGAATTGAGTCAGCCCCAGCATTTT	CASSFSGELSQPQHF